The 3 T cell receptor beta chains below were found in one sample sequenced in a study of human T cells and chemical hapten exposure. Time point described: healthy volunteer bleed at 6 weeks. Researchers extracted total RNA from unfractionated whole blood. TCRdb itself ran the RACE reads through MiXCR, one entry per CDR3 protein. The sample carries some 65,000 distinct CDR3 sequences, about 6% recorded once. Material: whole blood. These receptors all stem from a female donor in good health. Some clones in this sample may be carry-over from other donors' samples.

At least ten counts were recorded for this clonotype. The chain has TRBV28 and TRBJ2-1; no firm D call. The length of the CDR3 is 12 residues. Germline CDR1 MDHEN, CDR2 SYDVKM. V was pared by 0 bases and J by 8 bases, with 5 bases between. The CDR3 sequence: CASSLWRDEQFF. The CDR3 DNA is TGTGCCAGCAGTTTATGGCGAGATGAGCAGTTCTTC. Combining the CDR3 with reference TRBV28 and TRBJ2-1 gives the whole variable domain DVKVTQSSRYLVKRTGEKVFLECVQDMDHENMFWYRQDPGLGLRLIYFSYDVKMKEKGDIPEGYSVSREKKERFSLILESASTNQTSMYLCASSLWRDEQFFGPGTRLTVL.

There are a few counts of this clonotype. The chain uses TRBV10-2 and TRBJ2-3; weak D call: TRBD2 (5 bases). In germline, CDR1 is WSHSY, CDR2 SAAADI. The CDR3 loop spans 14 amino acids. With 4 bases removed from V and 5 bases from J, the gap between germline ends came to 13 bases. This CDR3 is CASSGPGREDTQYF. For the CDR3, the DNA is TGCGCCAGCAGTGGCCCTGGGAGAGAAGATACGCAGTATTTT.

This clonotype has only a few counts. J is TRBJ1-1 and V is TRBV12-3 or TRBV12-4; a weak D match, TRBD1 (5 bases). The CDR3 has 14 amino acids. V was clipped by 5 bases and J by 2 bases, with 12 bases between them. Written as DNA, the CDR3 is TGTGCCAGCAGTATGGGGGGACTCAACACTGAAGCTTTCTTT. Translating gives CASSMGGLNTEAFF.